Each of the 21 T cell receptor beta chains below was sequenced from the same sample in a study of control samples from healthy donors and cancer patients. Here immunoSEQ multiplex PCR was the method, and the copy in TCRdb shows in-frame clones only, minus some. The sample carries around 200,000 clones, roughly 94% recorded once. The sample comprised blood. These receptor sequences come from a man aged 45 to 65 in good health.

This chain links TRBV6-5 with TRBJ2-7, with 12 bases aligning to TRBD2. CDR1 MNHEY and CDR2 SVGAGI come from the germline V gene. The CDR3 totals 15 residues. V trimming: 4 bases; J trimming: 2 bases; junction bases outside the gene matches: 3. The chain's CDR3 is CASSLLAGGTYEQYF. As DNA, the CDR3 is TGTGCCAGCAGTTTACTAGCGGGGGGCACCTACGAGCAGTACTTC.

The chain is built from TRBV7-3 and TRBJ2-3; TRBD1 might be the D (5 bases). V gave up 3 bases and J gave up 6 bases, with 13 bases separating them. The CDR3 covers 14 residues. The V gene's germline CDR1 is SGHTA and CDR2 FQGTGA. CDR3 loop: CASSLGPTGDTQYF. CDR3 nucleotide sequence: TGTGCCAGCAGCTTGGGGCCAACCGGGGATACGCAGTATTTT.

This clone came up once. The chain uses TRBV5-1 and TRBJ1-4; possible D gene TRBD1, 5 bases. Trimming left V 4 bases short and J 7 bases short, with 14 bases between. This CDR3 region has 14 residues. The germline gives CDR1 SGHRS, CDR2 YFSETQ. The DNA for the CDR3 is TGCGCCAGCAGCACAGGACCCGGCGGTGAAAAACTGTTTTTT. Its protein is CASSTGPGGEKLFF.

The chain recombines TRBV4-3 with TRBJ1-2; 7 bases map to TRBD1. This CDR3 spans 16 amino acids. CDR1 is LGHNA and CDR2 is YSLEER in the germline V gene. Germline trimming cut 1 base from V and 8 bases from J; bases unmatched to any gene: 13. The CDR3: CASSQVVSPGGRGYTF. CDR3 sequence (DNA): TGCGCCAGCAGCCAAGTAGTAAGTCCAGGGGGACGAGGCTACACCTTC.

The chain is built from TRBV10-3 and TRBJ2-7; 8 bases line up with TRBD1. Germline assignment: CDR1 ENHRY and CDR2 SYGVKD. The CDR3 has 15 residues. The V and J ends lost 0 bases and 2 bases, in that order; junction bases with no gene match: 3. This CDR3 is CAISESGTGTYEQYF. CDR3 nucleotide sequence: TGTGCCATCAGTGAGTCGGGGACAGGAACCTACGAGCAGTACTTC.

The V gene is TRBV5-4, the J gene TRBJ2-6, with a tentative D call TRBD2 (5 bases). This CDR3 spans 15 amino acids. CDR1 SGHNT and CDR2 YYREEE come from the germline V gene (reference sequence). Trimming cost V 4 bases and J 3 bases, with 11 bases left between them. The DNA for the CDR3 is TGTGCCAGCAGCCCGAGGGAAAGTGGGGCCAACGTCCTGACTTTC. Translation gives CASSPRESGANVLTF. Full variable domain (missing parts from reference TRBV5-4 and TRBJ2-6): ETGVTQSPTHLIKTRGQQVTLRCSSQSGHNTVSWYQQALGQGPQFIFQYYREEENGRGNFPPRFSGLQFPNYSSELNVNALELDDSALYLCASSPRESGANVLTFGAGSRLTVL.

The chain recombines TRBV11-1 with TRBJ2-7; TRBD1 matches 8 bases. This CDR3 spans 14 amino acids. J gave up 1 base and V 4 bases, and 3 bases lay outside the gene matches. CDR1 and CDR2 from the germline V gene are SGHAT and FQDESV (reference sequence). CDR3 nucleotide sequence: TGTGCCAGCAGCTCGGACAGGGATTCCTACGAGCAGTACGTC. Translation gives CASSSDRDSYEQYV.

V usage is TRBV18 and J usage is TRBJ1-6, with no clear D. V lost 4 bases to trimming and J lost 5 bases, with 18 bases between them. This CDR3 region has 17 residues. Germline assignment: CDR1 KGHSH and CDR2 LQKENI. The CDR3 here is CASSRGSANWDNSPLHF. The CDR3 bases are TGTGCCAGCTCACGTGGGTCCGCCAACTGGGATAATTCACCCCTCCACTTT.

The V gene is TRBV2, the J gene TRBJ1-5, with D possibly matching TRBD1 (5 bases). The CDR3 is made up of 17 amino acids. Per germline, CDR1 SNHLY and CDR2 FYNNEI. V was pared by 4 bases and J by 1 base, with 17 bases between. The CDR3 nucleotides read TGTGCCAGCAGTGGGGGCAGGGAATCGGTGAGCAATCAGCCCCAGCATTTT. Translated: CASSGGRESVSNQPQHF.

The chain joins TRBV7-9 to TRBJ1-4, with TRBD1 identical over 9 bases. Losses at the gene ends were 5 bases for V and 3 bases for J; bases not matched to a gene: 7. CDR1 is SEHNR and CDR2 is FQNEAQ in the germline V gene (reference sequence). The CDR3 runs to 16 residues. The CDR3 coding sequence is TGTGCCAGCAGCGCGGACAGGGGAGGACCTAATGAAAAACTGTTTTTT. It translates to CASSADRGGPNEKLFF.

The chain carries TRBV5-1 and TRBJ1-4; D is possibly TRBD1 (5 bases). Trimming took 4 bases from V and 4 from J, leaving 14 bases between them. The CDR3 is made up of 15 amino acids. Germline assignment: CDR1 SGHRS and CDR2 YFSETQ. This CDR3 reads CASSQGGGGNEKLFF. The CDR3 DNA reads TGCGCCAGCAGCCAGGGAGGCGGGGGTAATGAAAAACTGTTTTTT. Together with reference TRBV5-1 and TRBJ1-4, the CDR3 gives the full variable domain: KAGVTQTPRYLIKTRGQQVTLSCSPISGHRSVSWYQQTPGQGLQFLFEYFSETQRNKGNFPGRFSGRQFSNSRSEMNVSTLELGDSALYLCASSQGGGGNEKLFFGSGTQLSVL.

V gene TRBV6-4 combines with J gene TRBJ1-2; D unclear. The CDR3 covers 15 residues. Germline loops: CDR1 MRHNA, CDR2 SNTAGT. Trimming took off 6 bases at V and 0 bases at J, with 14 bases between the two ends. As DNA, the CDR3 is TGTGCCAGCAGAACGGAAGCCGGAGCTAACTATGGCTACACCTTC. It yields the protein CASRTEAGANYGYTF.

The chain combines TRBV6-4 with TRBJ2-2; D is uncertain. Trimming took 2 bases from V and 2 from J, leaving 9 bases between them. Germline V CDR1 and CDR2: MRHNA, SNTAGT. The CDR3 spans 15 residues. As DNA, the CDR3 is TGTGCCAGCAGTGACGGTACTGATAACACCGGGGAGCTGTTTTTT. This translates into CASSDGTDNTGELFF.

V and J are TRBV18 and TRBJ1-4, with D tentatively TRBD1 (6 bases). The V gene lost 0 bases and the J gene lost 7 bases, with 15 bases spanning the gap. From germline, CDR1 is KGHSH and CDR2 LQKENI. This CDR3 comprises 16 residues. CDR3 region: CASSPPVNRAGEKLFF. CDR3 sequence (DNA): TGTGCCAGCTCACCACCGGTCAACAGGGCGGGTGAAAAACTGTTTTTT.

This chain joins TRBV28 and TRBJ2-7; D is undetermined. This CDR3 comprises 14 residues. Deletions cut 5 bases from V and 0 bases from J, with 11 bases between. Per the germline V gene, CDR1 is MDHEN and CDR2 is SYDVKM. The CDR3 spells CASSRLPFSYEQYF. Here the CDR3 DNA reads TGTGCCAGCAGTCGACTGCCCTTCTCCTACGAGCAGTACTTC.

The V call is TRBV5-1, the J call TRBJ1-3; D not certain. This CDR3 spans 13 amino acids. Germline CDR1 is SGHRS and CDR2 is YFSETQ. Trimming pared 5 bases from V and 0 bases from J, leaving 6 bases between. CDR3 coding DNA: TGCGCCAGCAGGACCGGCTCTGGAAACACCATATATTTT. Encoded protein: CASRTGSGNTIYF.

A note on this clone: The identical CDR3 is also encoded by other nucleotide sequences in the sample. The chain employs TRBV28 and TRBJ1-1; D ambiguous. V was shortened by 7 bases and J by 2 bases, with 5 bases between the two germline ends. From germline, CDR1 is MDHEN and CDR2 SYDVKM. CDR3 length: 11 amino acids. CDR3 residues: CASTTNTEAFF. The CDR3 nucleotides read TGTGCCAGCACTACTAACACTGAAGCTTTCTTT.

This chain joins TRBV2 and TRBJ2-1; 12 nucleotides agree with TRBD2. V lost 7 bases and J lost 10; bases outside the gene matches: 8. This CDR3 region has 14 residues. Germline values: CDR1 SNHLY, CDR2 FYNNEI. Written as DNA, the CDR3 is TGTGCCAGCACCTCTAGCGGGGGGGCAAACGAGCAGTTCTTC. Translated: CASTSSGGANEQFF.

This chain links TRBV18 with TRBJ1-6; possibly TRBD1 for D (5 bases). V dropped 5 bases and J dropped 9 bases, with 17 bases sitting between them. This CDR3 contains 15 residues. Germline CDR1 KGHSH, CDR2 LQKENI. CDR3 residues: CASSTTRDAGSPLHF. The CDR3 DNA reads TGTGCCAGCTCAACAACCAGGGATGCCGGTTCACCCCTCCACTTT.

The genes are TRBV30 and TRBJ1-6; D unclear. The V gene's germline CDR1 is GTSNPN and CDR2 SVGIG (reference sequence). The V gene lost 2 bases and the J gene lost 7 bases, with 15 bases spanning the gap. The CDR3 is 15 amino acids. CDR3 region: CAWSPRTSGNSPLHF. DNA for the CDR3: TGTGCCTGGAGTCCCCGGACGAGCGGAAATTCACCCCTCCACTTT.

This chain links TRBV7-3 with TRBJ2-2; 9 nucleotides match TRBD1. Germline loops: CDR1 SGHTA, CDR2 FQGTGA. The V and J ends lost 0 bases and 1 base, in that order; junction bases with no gene match: 3. This CDR3 spans 17 amino acids. The CDR3 coding sequence is TGTGCCAGCAGCTTAACTCCGGGACAGGGGAACACCGGGGAGCTGTTTTTT. Translation gives CASSLTPGQGNTGELFF.